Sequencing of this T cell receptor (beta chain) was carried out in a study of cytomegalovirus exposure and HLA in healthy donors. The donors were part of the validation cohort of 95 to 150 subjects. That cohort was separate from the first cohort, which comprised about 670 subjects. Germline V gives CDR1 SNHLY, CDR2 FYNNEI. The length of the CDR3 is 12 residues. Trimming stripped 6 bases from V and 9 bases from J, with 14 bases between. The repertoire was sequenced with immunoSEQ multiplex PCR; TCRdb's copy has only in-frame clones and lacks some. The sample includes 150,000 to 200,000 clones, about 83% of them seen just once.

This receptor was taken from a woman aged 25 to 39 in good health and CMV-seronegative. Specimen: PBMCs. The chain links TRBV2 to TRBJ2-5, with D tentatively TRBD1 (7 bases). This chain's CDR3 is CASRTGWGAQYF. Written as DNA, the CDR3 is TGTGCCAGCAGGACAGGGTGGGGGGCCCAGTACTTC.